The entry that follows covers one TCR beta chain sequence. This clonotype was detected many times. The antigen it binds to is not known. The record has no base qualities; no much larger clone is one base away. These data belong to a study of human T cells and chemical hapten exposure (dated by TCRdb to the early 2020s). Broadly, across the study: For sensitization, 2% DPC in acetone was applied to a roughly 2 cm by roughly 2 cm area of upper inner arm skin. The patient cohort, mostly female, included alopecia areata with under or over 50% scalp involvement, alopecia totalis and alopecia universalis. Throughout the roughly 23-week study period, patients were also given weekly therapeutic DPC doses on the scalp. Blood for TCR sequencing was provided by twenty-nine alopecia patients at one to four time points (pre-sensitization, 2, 6 and 24 weeks). Patch tests used Finn chambers with 0.01% DPC on the upper back, scored after 6 days by International Contact Dermatitis Research Group standards. The study tracked peripheral blood TCR repertoire changes in vivo during primary and secondary sensitization to the hapten diphenylcyclopropenone (DPC) in alopecia patients. Patient blood was sampled pre-sensitization (week 0) and at 2, 6 and about 24 weeks after DPC sensitization. Libraries were pooled for sequencing, and variation in per-sample TCR yields was attributed mainly to small differences in library volumes within the pool.

Libraries were prepared through RACE. The run used a NextSeq 500. During library preparation, unique molecular identifiers were attached to individual cDNA molecules so that TCRs could be counted in a quantitative, reproducible way. For every blood RNA sample, sequencing covered both the TCR alpha and TCR beta chains. From the authors' description of their analysis: A median of approximately 96,000 TCRs per sample was observed, with a range of 23,224 to 690,600. The Decombinator software suite was used to annotate the V, J and CDR3 of the TCR reads. For PS versus PT1 abundance plots, all samples were subsampled to the same number of TCRs (28,000). Expanded TCRs were defined as absent before sensitization and observed at least eight times at the 2-week time point. TCRdb's own reprocessing of the public reads used fastp at Q25 and MiXCR and kept productive beta chains. All rows with the same CDR3 protein become a single entry with the most common DNA and genes. For this entry, the V and J calls and clone size follow TCRdb and not the study's own pipeline. Recorded for this sample are more than 70,000 distinct CDR3 sequences; approximately 10% of them occurred a single time. The ten largest account for 3.5% of the sample.

The time point label corresponds to: patch test 1, 2 weeks after DPC sensitization. Sample treatment or condition, as interpreted from the label and publication: therapeutic diphenylcyclopropenone sensitization with weekly scalp DPC. Blood at each patch-test visit was drawn before the patch test was applied. Patients were eligible if aged 18 to 70, diagnosed with alopecia and judged suitable for DPC therapy, and pregnant patients were excluded. Total RNA was extracted from unfractionated whole blood that had been collected in Tempus Blood RNA tubes. Findings and caveats that apply to the study as a whole: The number of TCRs above 1 in 1000 frequency did not change with DPC sensitization; there was no evidence of global repertoire structure alterations. Patch test score was positively correlated with the number of PT1 expanded TCRs, with significance at thresholds 8, 16 and 32 but not at 4. After repeated subsampling, changes were observed in the strength of the expansion versus patch-test correlation and in the threshold at which the correlation became significant. Because every patient had alopecia, a presumed autoimmune disease, the patients' immune response might differ from that of healthy individuals. Expanded TCRs formed significantly more large CDR3 similarity clusters than pre-sensitization or healthy control sets, consistent with antigen-driven responses.

Reading from cysteine to phenylalanine, the CDR3 counts 15 amino acids. The read is trimmed to its CDR3 DNA, 45 bases read in frame from base 1. V has 4 bases trimmed and J has 5 bases trimmed; junction bases matching no gene number 10. The germline V gene encodes CDR1 SGHVS and CDR2 FNYEAQ. The sequence joins TRBV7-6 to TRBJ1-1, and TRBD1 aligns with 7 junction nucleotides. Sequences were derived from whole blood, sampled in connection with sensitization to the hapten diphenylcyclopropenone (DPC). The clonotype originates from a woman aged 55-69 years with alopecia areata. Some clones in this sample may be carry-over from other donors' samples. The sequence in DNA is TGTGCCAGCAGCTCCGACAGGGAAATGAGTACTGAAGCTTTCTTT. The translation is CASSSDREMSTEAFF.